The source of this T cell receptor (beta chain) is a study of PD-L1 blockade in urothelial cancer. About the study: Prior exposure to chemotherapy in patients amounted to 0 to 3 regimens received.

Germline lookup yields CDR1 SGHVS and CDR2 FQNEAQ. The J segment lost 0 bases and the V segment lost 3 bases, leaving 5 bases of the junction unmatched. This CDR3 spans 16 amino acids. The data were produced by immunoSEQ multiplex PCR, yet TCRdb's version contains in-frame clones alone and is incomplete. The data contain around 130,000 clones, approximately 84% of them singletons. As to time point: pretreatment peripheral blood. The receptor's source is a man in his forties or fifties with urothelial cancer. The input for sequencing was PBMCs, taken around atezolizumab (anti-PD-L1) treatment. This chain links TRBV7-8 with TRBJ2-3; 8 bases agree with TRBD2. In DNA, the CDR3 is TGTGCCAGCAGCTTCCTTAGCGGGGCTAGCACAGATACGCAGTATTTT. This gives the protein CASSFLSGASTDTQYF.